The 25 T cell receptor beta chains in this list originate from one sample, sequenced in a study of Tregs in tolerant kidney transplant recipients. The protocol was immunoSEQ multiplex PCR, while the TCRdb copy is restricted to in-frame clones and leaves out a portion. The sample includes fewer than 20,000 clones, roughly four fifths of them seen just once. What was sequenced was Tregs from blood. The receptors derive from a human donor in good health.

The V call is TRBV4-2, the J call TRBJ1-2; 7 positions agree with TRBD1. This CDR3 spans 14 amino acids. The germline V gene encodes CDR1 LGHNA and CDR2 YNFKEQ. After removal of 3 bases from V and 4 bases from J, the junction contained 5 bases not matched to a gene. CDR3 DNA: TGTGCCAGCAGCCACAACAGGGGAGGCTATGGCTACACCTTC. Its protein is CASSHNRGGYGYTF.

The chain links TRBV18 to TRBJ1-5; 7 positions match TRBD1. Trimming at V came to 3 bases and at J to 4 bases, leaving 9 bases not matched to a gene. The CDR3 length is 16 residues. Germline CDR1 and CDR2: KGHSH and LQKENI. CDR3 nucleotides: TGTGCCAGCTCACCGGGGGAGGGGGCTAGGAATCAGCCCCAGCATTTT. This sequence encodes CASSPGEGARNQPQHF.

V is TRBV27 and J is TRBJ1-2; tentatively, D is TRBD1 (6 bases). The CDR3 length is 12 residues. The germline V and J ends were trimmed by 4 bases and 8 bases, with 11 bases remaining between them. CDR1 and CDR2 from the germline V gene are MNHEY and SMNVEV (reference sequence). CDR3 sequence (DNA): TGTGCCAGCAGTTCCAGGGGAGGCGGCTACACCTTC. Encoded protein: CASSSRGGGYTF.

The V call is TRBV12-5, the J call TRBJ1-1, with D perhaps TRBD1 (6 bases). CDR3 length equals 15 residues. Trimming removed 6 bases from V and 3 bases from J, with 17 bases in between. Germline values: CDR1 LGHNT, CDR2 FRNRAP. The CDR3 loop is CASGRRRQDHTEAFF. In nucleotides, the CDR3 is TGTGCTAGTGGCCGCCGAAGACAGGACCACACTGAAGCTTTCTTT.

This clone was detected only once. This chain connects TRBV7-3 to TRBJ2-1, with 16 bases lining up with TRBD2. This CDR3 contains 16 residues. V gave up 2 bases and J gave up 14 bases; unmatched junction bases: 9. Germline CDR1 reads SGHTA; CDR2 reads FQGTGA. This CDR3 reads CASSLGTSGGAQSKFF. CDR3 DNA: TGTGCCAGCAGCTTAGGGACTAGCGGGGGGGCCCAGAGTAAGTTCTTC.

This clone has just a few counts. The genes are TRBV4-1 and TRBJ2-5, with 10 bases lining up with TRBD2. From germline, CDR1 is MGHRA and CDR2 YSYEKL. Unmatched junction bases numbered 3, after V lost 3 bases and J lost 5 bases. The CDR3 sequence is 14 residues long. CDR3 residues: CASSQLAGEETQYF. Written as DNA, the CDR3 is TGCGCCAGCAGCCAGCTAGCGGGAGAGGAGACCCAGTACTTC.

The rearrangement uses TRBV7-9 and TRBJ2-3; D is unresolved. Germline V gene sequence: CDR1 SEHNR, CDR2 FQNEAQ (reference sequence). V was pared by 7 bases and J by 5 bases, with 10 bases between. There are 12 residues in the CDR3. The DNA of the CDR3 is TGTGCCAGCATTAGTGGTGGAGATACGCAGTATTTT. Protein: CASISGGDTQYF. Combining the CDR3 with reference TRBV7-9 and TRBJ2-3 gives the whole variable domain DTGVSQNPRHKITKRGQNVTFRCDPISEHNRLYWYRQTLGQGPEFLTYFQNEAQLEKSRLLSDRFSAERPKGSFSTLEIQRTEQGDSAMYLCASISGGDTQYFGPGTRLTVL.

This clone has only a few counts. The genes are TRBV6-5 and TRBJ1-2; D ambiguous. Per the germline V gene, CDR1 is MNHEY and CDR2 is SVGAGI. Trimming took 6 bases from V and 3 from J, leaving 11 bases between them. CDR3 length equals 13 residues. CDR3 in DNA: TGTGCCAGCAGCGAGAGCCCCGACTATGGCTACACCTTC. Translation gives CASSESPDYGYTF.

DNA for the CDR3: TGTGCCAGCAGGGCCTATGAGGCTGCCCAGATCGACGTGTATTTT. Translating it yields CASRAYEAAQIDVYF. V is TRBV6-1 and J is TRBJ1-3; unclear D gene. The CDR3 length is 15 residues. CDR1 MNHNS and CDR2 SASEGT come from the germline V gene. The V end was cut by 6 bases, the J end by 16 bases, with 28 bases between.

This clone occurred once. CDR3 in DNA: TGCGCCAGCAGCTTGGCCCCGGGAACAGATACGCAGTATTTT. Translating it yields CASSLAPGTDTQYF. V gene TRBV5-1 combines with J gene TRBJ2-3, with D perhaps TRBD2 (5 bases). V lost 0 bases and J lost 3, with 8 bases in between. CDR3 size: 14 residues. Germline lookup yields CDR1 SGHRS and CDR2 YFSETQ.

The CDR3 loop reads CASRTPGGGGAEAFF. CDR3 DNA sequence: TGTGCCAGCAGAACTCCAGGGGGGGGTGGGGCTGAAGCTTTCTTT. The chain recombines TRBV27 with TRBJ1-1; 7 nucleotides line up with TRBD1. The CDR3 covers 15 residues. Germline CDR1 is MNHEY and CDR2 is SMNVEV (reference sequence). The V and J ends lost 6 bases and 6 bases, in that order; junction bases with no gene match: 13.

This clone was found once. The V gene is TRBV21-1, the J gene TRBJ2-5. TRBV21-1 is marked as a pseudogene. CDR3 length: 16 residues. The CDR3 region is CASSKSRGPLGETQYF. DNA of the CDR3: TGTGCCAGCAGCAAATCTCGAGGTCCCCTGGGGGAGACCCAGTACTTC.

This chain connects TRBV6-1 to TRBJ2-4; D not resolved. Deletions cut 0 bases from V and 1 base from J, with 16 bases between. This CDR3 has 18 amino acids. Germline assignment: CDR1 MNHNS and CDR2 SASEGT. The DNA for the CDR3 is TGTGCCAGCAGTGAAGCGGCATTATGGGCCCCCGCCAAAAACATTCAGTACTTC. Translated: CASSEAALWAPAKNIQYF.

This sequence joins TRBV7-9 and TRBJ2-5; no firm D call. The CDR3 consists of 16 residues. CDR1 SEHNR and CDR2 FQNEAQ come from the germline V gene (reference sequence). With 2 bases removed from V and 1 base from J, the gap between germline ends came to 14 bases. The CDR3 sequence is CASSLKVWDPQETQYF. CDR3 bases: TGTGCCAGCAGCTTAAAAGTCTGGGATCCCCAAGAGACCCAGTACTTC.

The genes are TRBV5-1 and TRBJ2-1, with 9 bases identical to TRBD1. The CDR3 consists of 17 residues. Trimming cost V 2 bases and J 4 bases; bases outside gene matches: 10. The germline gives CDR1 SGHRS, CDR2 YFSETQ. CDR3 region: CASSFNSPDRGYNEQFF. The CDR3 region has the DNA TGCGCCAGCAGCTTTAATTCGCCGGACAGGGGATACAATGAGCAGTTCTTC.

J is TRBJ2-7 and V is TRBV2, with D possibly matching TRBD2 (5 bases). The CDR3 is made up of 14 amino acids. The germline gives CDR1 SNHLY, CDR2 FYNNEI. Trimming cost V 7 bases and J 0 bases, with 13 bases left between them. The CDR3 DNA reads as TGTGCCAGCACCCTGCGGGTGAGCTCCTACGAGCAGTACTTC. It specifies CASTLRVSSYEQYF.

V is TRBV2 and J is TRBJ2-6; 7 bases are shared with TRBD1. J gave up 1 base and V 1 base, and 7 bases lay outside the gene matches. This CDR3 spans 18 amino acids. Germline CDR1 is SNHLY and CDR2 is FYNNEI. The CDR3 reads CASSEGTGVISGANVLTF. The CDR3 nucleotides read TGTGCCAGCAGTGAAGGTACAGGGGTTATTTCTGGGGCCAACGTCCTGACTTTC.

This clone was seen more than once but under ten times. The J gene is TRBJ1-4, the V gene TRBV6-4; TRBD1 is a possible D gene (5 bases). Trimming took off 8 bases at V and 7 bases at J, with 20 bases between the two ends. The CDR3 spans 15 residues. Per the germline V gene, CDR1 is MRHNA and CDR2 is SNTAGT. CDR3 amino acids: CASQRTGGGFEKLFF. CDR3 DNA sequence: TGTGCCAGCCAACGCACCGGGGGTGGTTTTGAAAAACTGTTTTTT.

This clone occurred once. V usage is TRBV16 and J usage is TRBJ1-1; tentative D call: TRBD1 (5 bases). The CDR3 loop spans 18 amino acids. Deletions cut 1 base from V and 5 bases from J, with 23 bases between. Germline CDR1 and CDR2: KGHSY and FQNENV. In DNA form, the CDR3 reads TGTGCCAGCAGCCAATATTCCCCGAGGGACGGGGTCCTGACTGAAGCTTTCTTT. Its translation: CASSQYSPRDGVLTEAFF. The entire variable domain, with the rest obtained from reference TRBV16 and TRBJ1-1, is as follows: GEEVAQTPKHLVRGEGQKAKLYCAPIKGHSYVFWYQQVLKNEFKFLISFQNENVFDETGMPKERFSAKCLPNSPCSLEIQATKLEDSAVYFCASSQYSPRDGVLTEAFFGQGTRLTVV.

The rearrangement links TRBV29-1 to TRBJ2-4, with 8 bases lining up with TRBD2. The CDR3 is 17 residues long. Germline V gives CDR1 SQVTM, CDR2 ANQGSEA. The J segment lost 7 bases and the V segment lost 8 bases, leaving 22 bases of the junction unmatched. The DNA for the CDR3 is TGCAGCCTCGGGGGGGATGACGGACTGACGGCGGCGAACATTCAGTACTTC. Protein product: CSLGGDDGLTAANIQYF.

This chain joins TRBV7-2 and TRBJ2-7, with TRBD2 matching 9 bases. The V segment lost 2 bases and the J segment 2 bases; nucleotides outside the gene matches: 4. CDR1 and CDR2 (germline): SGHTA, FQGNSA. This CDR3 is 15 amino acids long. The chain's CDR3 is CASSLTRTSAYEQYF. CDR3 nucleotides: TGTGCCAGCAGCTTAACTCGGACTAGCGCCTACGAGCAGTACTTC.

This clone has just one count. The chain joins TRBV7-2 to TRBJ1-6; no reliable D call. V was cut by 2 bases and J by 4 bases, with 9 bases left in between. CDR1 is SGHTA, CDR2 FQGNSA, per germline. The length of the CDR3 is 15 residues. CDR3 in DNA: TGTGCCAGCAGCTTAAGACCAGTGTATAATTCACCCCTCCACTTT. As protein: CASSLRPVYNSPLHF.

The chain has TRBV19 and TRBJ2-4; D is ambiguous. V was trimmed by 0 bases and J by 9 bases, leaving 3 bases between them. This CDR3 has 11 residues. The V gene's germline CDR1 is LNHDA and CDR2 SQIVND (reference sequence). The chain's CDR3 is CASSIEGIQYF. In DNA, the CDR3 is TGTGCCAGTAGTATAGAGGGCATTCAGTACTTC.

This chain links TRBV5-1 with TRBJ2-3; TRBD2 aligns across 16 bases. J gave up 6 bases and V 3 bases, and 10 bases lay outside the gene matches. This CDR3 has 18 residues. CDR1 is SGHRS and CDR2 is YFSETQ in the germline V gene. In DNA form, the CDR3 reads TGCGCCAGCAGCTCTGAAGGGACTAGCGGGAGGGCAGGCGATACGCAGTATTTT. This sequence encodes CASSSEGTSGRAGDTQYF.

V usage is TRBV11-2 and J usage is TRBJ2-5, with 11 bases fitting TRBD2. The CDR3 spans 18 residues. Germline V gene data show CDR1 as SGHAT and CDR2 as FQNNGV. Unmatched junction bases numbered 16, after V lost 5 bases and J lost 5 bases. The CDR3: CASSLRLAGQSLGETQYF. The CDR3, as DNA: TGTGCCAGCAGCCTCCGACTAGCGGGACAATCCCTGGGGGAGACCCAGTACTTC.